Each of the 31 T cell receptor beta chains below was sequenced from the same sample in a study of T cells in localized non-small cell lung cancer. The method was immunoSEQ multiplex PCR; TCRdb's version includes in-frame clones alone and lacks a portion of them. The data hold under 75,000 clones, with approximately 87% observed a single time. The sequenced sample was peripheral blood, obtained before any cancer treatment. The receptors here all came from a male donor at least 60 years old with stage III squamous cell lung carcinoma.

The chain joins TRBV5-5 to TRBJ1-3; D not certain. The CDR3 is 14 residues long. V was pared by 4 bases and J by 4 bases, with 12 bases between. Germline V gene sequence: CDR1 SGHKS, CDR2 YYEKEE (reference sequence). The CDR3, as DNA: TGTGCCAGCAGCCTGCAGGTGGTGGGAAACACCATATATTTT. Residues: CASSLQVVGNTIYF.

The CDR3, as DNA: TGCGCCAGCAGCTTAGCAGGGGGCTCGGGGCGGGAGACCCAGTACTTC. This gives the protein CASSLAGGSGRETQYF. This chain links TRBV5-1 with TRBJ2-5, with 8 bases aligning to TRBD1. CDR3 length: 16 amino acids. Germline V gene lookup returns CDR1 SGHRS and CDR2 YFSETQ. With 2 bases clipped from V and 5 bases from J, the junction kept 11 bases outside the gene matches.

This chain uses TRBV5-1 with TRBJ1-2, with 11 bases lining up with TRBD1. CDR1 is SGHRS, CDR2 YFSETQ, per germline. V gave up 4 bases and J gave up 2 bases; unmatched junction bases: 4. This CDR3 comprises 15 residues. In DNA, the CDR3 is TGCGCCAGCAGCCCGGGACAGGGGGGAAACTATGGCTACACCTTC. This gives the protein CASSPGQGGNYGYTF.

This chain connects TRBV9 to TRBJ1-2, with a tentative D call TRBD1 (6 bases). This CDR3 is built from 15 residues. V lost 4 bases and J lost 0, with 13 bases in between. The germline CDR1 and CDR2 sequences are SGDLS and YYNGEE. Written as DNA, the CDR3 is TGTGCCAGCAGCCCTCAGACAGGTCCTAACTATGGCTACACCTTC. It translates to CASSPQTGPNYGYTF.

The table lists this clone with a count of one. The CDR3 region has the DNA TGTGCCATCAGTGAGATAGGGACTGAAGCTTTCTTT. As protein: CAISEIGTEAFF. The chain is built from TRBV10-3 and TRBJ1-1; D remains ambiguous. The CDR3 is 12 residues long. CDR1 and CDR2 (germline): ENHRY, SYGVKD. Trimming cost V 2 bases and J 5 bases, with 6 bases left between them.

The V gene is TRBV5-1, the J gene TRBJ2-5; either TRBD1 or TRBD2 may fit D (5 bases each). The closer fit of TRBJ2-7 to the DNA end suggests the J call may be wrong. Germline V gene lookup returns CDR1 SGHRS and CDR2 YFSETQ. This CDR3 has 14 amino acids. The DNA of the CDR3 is TGCGCCAGCAGCTCCACCGGGACGACGTACGAGCAGTACTTC. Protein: CASSSTGTTYEQYF.

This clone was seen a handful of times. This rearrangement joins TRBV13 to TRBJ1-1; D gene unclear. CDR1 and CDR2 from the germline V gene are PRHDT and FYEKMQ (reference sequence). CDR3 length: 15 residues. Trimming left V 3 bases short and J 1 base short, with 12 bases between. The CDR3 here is CASSFQKMGNTEAFF. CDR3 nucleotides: TGTGCCAGCAGCTTTCAGAAAATGGGGAACACTGAAGCTTTCTTT.

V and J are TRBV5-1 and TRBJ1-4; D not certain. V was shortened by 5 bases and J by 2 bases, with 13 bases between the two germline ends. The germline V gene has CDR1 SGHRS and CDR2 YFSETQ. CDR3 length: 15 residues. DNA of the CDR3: TGCGCCAGCAGACTCGACGGGTTCACTAATGAAAAACTGTTTTTT. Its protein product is CASRLDGFTNEKLFF.

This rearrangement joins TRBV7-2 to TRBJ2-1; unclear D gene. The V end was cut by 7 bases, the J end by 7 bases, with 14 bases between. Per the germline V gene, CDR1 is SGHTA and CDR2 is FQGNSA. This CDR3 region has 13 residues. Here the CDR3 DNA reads TGTGCCAGCACCCCCTTCCGATCGAATGAGCAGTTCTTC. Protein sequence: CASTPFRSNEQFF. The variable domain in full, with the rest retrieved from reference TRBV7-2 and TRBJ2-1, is GAGVSQSPSNKVTEKGKDVELRCDPISGHTALYWYRQSLGQGLEFLIYFQGNSAPDKSGLPSDRFSAERTGGSVSTLTIQRTQQEDSAVYLCASTPFRSNEQFFGPGTRLTVL.

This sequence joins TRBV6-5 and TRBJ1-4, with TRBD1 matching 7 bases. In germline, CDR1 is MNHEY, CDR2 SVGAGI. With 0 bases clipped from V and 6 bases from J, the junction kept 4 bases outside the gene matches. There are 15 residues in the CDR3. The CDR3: CASSYSGQGDEKLFF. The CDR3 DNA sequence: TGTGCCAGCAGTTACTCTGGGCAGGGGGATGAAAAACTGTTTTTT.

CDR3 coding DNA: TGTGCCAGCAGCTTGAGAGTTGGGACCGGGGAGCTGTTTTTT. Encoded protein: CASSLRVGTGELFF. The chain has TRBV7-2 and TRBJ2-2; D call uncertain. Germline lookup yields CDR1 SGHTA and CDR2 FQGNSA. Trimming took off 3 bases at V and 5 bases at J, with 10 bases between the two ends. This CDR3 region has 14 residues.

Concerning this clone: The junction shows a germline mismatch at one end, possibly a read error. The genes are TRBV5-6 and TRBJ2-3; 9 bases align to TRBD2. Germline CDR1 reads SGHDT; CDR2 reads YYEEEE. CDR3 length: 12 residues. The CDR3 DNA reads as TGTGCCAGCAGCTTGGAGACTAGCGGCCCGCATTTT. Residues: CASSLETSGPHF.

The CDR3 reads CASSVELGSSTEAFF. CDR3 nucleotides: TGCGCCAGCAGCGTAGAGCTCGGGTCCAGCACTGAAGCTTTCTTT. The rearrangement joins TRBV5-1 to TRBJ1-1; D is unresolved. The V and J ends lost 4 bases and 4 bases respectively, with 17 bases between them. The CDR3 is made up of 15 amino acids. Germline values: CDR1 SGHRS, CDR2 YFSETQ. The full variable domain, completed using reference TRBV5-1 and TRBJ1-1, is KAGVTQTPRYLIKTRGQQVTLSCSPISGHRSVSWYQQTPGQGLQFLFEYFSETQRNKGNFPGRFSGRQFSNSRSEMNVSTLELGDSALYLCASSVELGSSTEAFFGQGTRLTVV.

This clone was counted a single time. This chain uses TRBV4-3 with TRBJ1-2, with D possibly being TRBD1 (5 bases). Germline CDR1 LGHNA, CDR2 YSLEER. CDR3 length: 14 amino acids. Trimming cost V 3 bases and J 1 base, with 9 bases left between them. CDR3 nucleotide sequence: TGCGCCAGCAGCCACCGACAGCGTAACTATGGCTACACCTTC. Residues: CASSHRQRNYGYTF.

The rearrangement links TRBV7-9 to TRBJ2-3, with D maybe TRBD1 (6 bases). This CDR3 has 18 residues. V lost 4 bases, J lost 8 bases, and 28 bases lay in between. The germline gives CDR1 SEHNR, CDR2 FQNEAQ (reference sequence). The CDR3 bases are TGTGCCAGCAGCTCCCAGTGGGGCCGGGACAAAACCTTTCGTACGCAGTATTTT. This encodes CASSSQWGRDKTFRTQYF.

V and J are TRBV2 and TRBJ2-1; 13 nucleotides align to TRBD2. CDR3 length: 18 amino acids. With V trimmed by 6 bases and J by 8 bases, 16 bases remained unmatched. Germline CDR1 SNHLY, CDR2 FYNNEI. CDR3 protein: CASRDTSGGAISLHEQFF. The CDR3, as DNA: TGTGCCAGCAGGGATACTAGCGGGGGGGCTATCTCCCTCCATGAGCAGTTCTTC.

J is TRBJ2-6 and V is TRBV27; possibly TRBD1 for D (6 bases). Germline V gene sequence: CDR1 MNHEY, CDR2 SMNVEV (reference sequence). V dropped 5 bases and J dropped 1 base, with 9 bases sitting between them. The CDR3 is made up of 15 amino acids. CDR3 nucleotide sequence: TGTGCCAGCAGTCCAACAGGGTCTGGGGCCAACGTCCTGACTTTC. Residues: CASSPTGSGANVLTF.

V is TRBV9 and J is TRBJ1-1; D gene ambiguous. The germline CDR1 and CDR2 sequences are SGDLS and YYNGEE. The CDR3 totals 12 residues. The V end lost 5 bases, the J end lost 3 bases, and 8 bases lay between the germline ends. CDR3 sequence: CASRNTHTEAFF. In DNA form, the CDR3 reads TGTGCCAGCAGGAACACTCACACTGAAGCTTTCTTT. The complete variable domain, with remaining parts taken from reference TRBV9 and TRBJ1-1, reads DSGVTQTPKHLITATGQRVTLRCSPRSGDLSVYWYQQSLDQGLQFLIQYYNGEERAKGNILERFSAQQFPDLHSELNLSSLELGDSALYFCASRNTHTEAFFGQGTRLTVV.

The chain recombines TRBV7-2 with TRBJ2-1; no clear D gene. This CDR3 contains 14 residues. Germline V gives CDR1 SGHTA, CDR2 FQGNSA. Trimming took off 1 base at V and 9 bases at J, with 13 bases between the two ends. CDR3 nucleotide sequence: TGTGCCAGCAGCTTAGATGGTGGGGAAGGTGAGCAGTTCTTC. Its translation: CASSLDGGEGEQFF.

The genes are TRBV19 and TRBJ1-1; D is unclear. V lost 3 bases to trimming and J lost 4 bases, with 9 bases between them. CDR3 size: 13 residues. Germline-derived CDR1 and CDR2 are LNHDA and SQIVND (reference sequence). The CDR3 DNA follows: TGTGCCAGTAGTATGTGGTCGGGCACTGAAGCTTTCTTT. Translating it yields CASSMWSGTEAFF.

The CDR3 spells CASRRDRGYSTDTQYF. CDR3 DNA sequence: TGTGCCAGCCGGCGAGACAGGGGGTATAGCACAGATACGCAGTATTTT. This rearrangement joins TRBV27 to TRBJ2-3, with 9 bases that match TRBD1. Germline CDR1 is MNHEY and CDR2 is SMNVEV (reference sequence). CDR3 length: 16 residues. The J segment lost 0 bases and the V segment lost 8 bases, leaving 9 bases of the junction unmatched.

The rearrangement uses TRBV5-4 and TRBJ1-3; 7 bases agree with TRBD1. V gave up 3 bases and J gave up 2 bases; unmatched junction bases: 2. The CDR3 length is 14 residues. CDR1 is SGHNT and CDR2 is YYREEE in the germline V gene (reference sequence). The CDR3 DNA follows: TGTGCCAGCAGCTCGGGACAGCCTGGAAACACCATATATTTT. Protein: CASSSGQPGNTIYF.

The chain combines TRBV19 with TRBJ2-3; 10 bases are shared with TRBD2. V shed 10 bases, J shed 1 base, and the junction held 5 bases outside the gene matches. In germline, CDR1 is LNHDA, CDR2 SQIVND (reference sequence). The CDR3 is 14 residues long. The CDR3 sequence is CATQTSGRTDTQYF. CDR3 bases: TGTGCCACTCAGACTAGCGGGCGCACAGATACGCAGTATTTT.

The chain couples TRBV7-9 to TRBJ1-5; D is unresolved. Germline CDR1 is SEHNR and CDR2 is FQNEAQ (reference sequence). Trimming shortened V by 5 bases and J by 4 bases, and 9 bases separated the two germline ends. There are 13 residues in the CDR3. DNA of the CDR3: TGTGCCAGCAGCGAGATGGGGAATCAGCCCCAGCATTTT. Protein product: CASSEMGNQPQHF. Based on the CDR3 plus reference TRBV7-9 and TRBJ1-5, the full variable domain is DTGVSQNPRHKITKRGQNVTFRCDPISEHNRLYWYRQTLGQGPEFLTYFQNEAQLEKSRLLSDRFSAERPKGSFSTLEIQRTEQGDSAMYLCASSEMGNQPQHFGDGTRLSIL.

The CDR3 nucleotides read TGTGCCAGCAGCCATCTTATGGACAGGGTTAGAGATACGCAGTATTTT. This encodes CASSHLMDRVRDTQYF. The chain couples TRBV9 to TRBJ2-3; 8 bases map to TRBD1. From germline, CDR1 is SGDLS and CDR2 YYNGEE. The CDR3 runs 16 residues. With 4 bases clipped from V and 5 bases from J, the junction kept 12 bases outside the gene matches.

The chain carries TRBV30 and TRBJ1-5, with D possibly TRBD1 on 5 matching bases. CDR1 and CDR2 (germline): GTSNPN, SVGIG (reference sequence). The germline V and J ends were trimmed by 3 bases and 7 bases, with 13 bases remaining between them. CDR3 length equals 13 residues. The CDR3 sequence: CAWSPGLDQPQHF. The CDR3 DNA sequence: TGTGCCTGGAGCCCAGGGTTGGACCAGCCCCAGCATTTT.

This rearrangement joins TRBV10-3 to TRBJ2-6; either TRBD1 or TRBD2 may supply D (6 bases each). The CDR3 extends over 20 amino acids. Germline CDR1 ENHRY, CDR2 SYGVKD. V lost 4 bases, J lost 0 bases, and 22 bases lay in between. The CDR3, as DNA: TGTGCCATCAGTGGAACCAATACCCTAGGGGGGAGCTCTGGGGCCAACGTCCTGACTTTC. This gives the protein CAISGTNTLGGSSGANVLTF.

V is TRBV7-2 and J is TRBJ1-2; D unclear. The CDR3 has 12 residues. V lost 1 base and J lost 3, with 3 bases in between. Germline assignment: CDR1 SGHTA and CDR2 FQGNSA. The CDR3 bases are TGTGCCAGCAGCTTAGACTACTATGGCTACACCTTC. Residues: CASSLDYYGYTF.

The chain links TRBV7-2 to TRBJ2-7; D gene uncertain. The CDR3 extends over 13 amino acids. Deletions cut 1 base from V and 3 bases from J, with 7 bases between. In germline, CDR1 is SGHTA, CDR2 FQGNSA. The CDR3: CASSLDGGYEQYF. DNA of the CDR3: TGTGCCAGCAGCTTAGACGGCGGCTACGAGCAGTACTTC.

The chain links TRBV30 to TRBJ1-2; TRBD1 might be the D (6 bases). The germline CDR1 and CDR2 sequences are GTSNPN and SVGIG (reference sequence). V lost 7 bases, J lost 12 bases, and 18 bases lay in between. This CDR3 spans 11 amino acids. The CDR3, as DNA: TGTGCCTCATATACACAGGGTATCAACACCTTC. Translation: CASYTQGINTF.

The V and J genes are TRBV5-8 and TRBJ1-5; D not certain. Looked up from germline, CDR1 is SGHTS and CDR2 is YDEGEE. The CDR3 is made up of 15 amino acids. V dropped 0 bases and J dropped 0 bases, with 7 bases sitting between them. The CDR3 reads CASSLGINSNQPQHF. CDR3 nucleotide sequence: TGTGCCAGCAGCTTGGGGATTAATAGCAATCAGCCCCAGCATTTT.